The T cell receptor beta chain under discussion was sequenced for a study of shared clonotypes between healthy human individuals. Method: immunoSEQ multiplex PCR; TCRdb's copy keeps in-frame clones and lacks some. The table has some 2,500,000 clones, approximately 93% seen once. Findings and caveats of the study: Around 5.3% of naive CD4 clonotypes were shared across several donors. Despite large depth, sorted-subset datasets appeared incompletely sequenced. Estimated clonotype richness was generally higher in naive than memory subsets.

On this clone: What it binds is not known.

Between the trimmed V and J ends, which lost 2 bases and 9 bases, there was a span of 10 bases. There are 12 residues in the CDR3. Germline V gene data show CDR1 as SGDLS and CDR2 as YYNGEE. This TCR was recovered from a young man in good health. Some clones in this sample may be carry-over from other donors' samples. The sequenced sample consisted of naive CD4+ T cells from PBMCs. Noted subset: CD45RA+ positively selected. The rearrangement links TRBV9 to TRBJ2-3; D call uncertain. CDR3 DNA: TGTGCCAGCAGCGTGGGCCCCGGAACGCAGTATTTT. It encodes CASSVGPGTQYF.